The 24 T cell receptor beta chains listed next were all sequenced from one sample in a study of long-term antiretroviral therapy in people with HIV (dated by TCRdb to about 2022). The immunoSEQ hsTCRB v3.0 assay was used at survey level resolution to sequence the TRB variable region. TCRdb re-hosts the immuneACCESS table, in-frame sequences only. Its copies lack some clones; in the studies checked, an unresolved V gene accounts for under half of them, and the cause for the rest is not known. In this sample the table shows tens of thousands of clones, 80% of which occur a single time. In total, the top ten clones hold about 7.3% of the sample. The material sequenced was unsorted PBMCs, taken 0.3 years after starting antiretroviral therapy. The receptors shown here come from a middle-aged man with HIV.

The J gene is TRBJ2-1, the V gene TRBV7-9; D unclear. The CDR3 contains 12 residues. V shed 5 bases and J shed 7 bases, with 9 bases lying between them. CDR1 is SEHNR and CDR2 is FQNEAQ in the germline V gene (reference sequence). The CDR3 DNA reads TGTGCCAGCAGCCTCATCGGGAATGAGCAGTTCTTC. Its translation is CASSLIGNEQFF. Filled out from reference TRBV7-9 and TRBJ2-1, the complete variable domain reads DTGVSQNPRHKITKRGQNVTFRCDPISEHNRLYWYRQTLGQGPEFLTYFQNEAQLEKSRLLSDRFSAERPKGSFSTLEIQRTEQGDSAMYLCASSLIGNEQFFGPGTRLTVL.

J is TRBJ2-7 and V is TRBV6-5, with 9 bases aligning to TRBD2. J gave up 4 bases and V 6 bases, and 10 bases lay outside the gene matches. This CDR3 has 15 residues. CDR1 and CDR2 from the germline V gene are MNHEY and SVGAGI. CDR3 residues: CASRSGLAGPYEQYF. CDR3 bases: TGTGCCAGCAGATCGGGACTAGCAGGACCTTACGAGCAGTACTTC.

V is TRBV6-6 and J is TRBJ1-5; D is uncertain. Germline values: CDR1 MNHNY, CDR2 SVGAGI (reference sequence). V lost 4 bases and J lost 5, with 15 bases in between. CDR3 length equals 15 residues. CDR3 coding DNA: TGTGCCAGCAGTTCGCGCTCCAGGAGTGATCAGCCCCAGCATTTT. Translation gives CASSSRSRSDQPQHF.

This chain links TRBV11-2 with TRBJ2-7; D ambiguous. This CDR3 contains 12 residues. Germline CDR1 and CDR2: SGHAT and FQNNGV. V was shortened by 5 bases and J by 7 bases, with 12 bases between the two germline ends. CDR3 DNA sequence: TGTGCCAGCAGCCCCCGATATGGAGAGCAGTACTTC. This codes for CASSPRYGEQYF.

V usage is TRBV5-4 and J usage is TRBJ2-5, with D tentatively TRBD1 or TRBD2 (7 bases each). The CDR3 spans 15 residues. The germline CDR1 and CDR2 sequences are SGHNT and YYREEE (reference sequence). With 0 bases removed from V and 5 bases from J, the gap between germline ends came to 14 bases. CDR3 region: CASSLGRGGGETQYF. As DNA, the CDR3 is TGTGCCAGCAGCTTGGGCAGGGGGGGAGGTGAGACCCAGTACTTC.

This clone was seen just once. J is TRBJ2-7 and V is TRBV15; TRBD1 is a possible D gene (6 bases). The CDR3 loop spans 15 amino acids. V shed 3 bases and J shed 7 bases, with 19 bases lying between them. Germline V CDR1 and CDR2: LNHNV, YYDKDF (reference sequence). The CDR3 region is CATSSEDSTPGEQYF. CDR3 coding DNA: TGTGCCACCAGCAGCGAGGACAGCACCCCCGGAGAGCAGTACTTC.

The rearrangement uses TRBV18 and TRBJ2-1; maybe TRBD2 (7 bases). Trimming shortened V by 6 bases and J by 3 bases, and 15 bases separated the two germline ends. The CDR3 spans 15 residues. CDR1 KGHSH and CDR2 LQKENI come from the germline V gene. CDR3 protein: CASSKGGADYNEQFF. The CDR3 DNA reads TGTGCCAGCTCCAAGGGGGGGGCTGACTACAATGAGCAGTTCTTC.

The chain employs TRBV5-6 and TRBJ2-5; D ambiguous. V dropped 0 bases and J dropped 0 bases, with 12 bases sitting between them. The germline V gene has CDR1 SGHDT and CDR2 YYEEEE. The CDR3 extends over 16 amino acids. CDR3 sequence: CASSLERAPYQETQYF. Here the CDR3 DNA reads TGTGCCAGCAGCTTGGAAAGGGCACCGTACCAAGAGACCCAGTACTTC.

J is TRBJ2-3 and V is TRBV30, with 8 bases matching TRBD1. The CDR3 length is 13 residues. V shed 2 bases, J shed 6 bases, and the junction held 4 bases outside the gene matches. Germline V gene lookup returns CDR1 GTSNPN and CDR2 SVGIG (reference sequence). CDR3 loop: CAWSQTGVDTQYF. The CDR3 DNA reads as TGTGCCTGGAGTCAGACAGGGGTGGATACGCAGTATTTT.

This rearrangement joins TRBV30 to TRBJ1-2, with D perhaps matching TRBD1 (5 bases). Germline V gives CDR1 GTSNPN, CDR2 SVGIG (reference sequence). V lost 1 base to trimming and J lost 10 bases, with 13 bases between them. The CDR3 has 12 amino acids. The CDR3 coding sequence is TGTGCCTGGAGTGCCTTTTTAGGGGTCTACACCTTC. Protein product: CAWSAFLGVYTF.

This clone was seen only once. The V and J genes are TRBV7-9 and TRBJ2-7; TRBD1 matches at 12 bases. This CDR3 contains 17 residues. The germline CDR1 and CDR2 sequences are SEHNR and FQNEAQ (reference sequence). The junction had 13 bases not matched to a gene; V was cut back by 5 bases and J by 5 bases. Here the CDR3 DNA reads TGTGCCAGCAGCCCCGGGGACAGGGGGCTCTCTGCCCACGAGCAGTACTTC. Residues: CASSPGDRGLSAHEQYF.

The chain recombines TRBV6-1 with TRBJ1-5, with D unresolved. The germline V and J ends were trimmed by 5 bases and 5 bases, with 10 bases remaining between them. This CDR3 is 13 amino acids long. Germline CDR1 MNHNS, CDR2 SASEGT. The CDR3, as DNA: TGTGCCAGCAGTACGGACTCTTATCAGCCCCAGCATTTT. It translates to CASSTDSYQPQHF.

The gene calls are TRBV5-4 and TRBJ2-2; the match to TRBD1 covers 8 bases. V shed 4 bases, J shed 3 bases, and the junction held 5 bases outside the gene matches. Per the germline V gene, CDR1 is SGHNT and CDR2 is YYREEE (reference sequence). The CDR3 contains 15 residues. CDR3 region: CASSPDRGYTGELFF. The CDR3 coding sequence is TGTGCCAGCAGCCCCGACAGGGGTTACACCGGGGAGCTGTTTTTT.

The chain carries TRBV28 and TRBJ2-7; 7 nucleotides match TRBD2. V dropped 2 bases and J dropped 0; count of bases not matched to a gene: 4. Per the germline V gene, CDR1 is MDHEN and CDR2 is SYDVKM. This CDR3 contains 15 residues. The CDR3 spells CASSLAGTTSYEQYF. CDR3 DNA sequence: TGTGCCAGCAGTTTAGCCGGGACTACCTCCTACGAGCAGTACTTC. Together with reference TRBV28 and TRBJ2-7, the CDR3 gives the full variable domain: DVKVTQSSRYLVKRTGEKVFLECVQDMDHENMFWYRQDPGLGLRLIYFSYDVKMKEKGDIPEGYSVSREKKERFSLILESASTNQTSMYLCASSLAGTTSYEQYFGPGTRLTVT.

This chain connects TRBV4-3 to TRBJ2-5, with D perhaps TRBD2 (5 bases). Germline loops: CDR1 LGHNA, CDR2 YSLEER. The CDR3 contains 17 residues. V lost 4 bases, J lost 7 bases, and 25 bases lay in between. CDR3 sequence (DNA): TGCGCCAGCAGCCCCCGCATCGGGAACCCCAATTTAGGGACCCAGTACTTC. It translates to CASSPRIGNPNLGTQYF.

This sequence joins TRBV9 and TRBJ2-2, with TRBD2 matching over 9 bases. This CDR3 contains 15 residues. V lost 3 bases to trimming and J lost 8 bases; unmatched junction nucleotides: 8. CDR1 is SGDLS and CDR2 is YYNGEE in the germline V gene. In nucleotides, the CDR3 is TGTGCCAGCAGCGGGTTAGCGGGAGCTCCTGGGGAGCTGTTTTTT. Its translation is CASSGLAGAPGELFF.

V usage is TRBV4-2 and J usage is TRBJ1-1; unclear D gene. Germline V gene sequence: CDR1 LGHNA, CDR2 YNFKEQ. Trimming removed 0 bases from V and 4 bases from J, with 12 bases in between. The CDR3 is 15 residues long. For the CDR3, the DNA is TGTGCCAGCAGCCAAGACGAGGGTGAAGGCACTGAAGCTTTCTTT. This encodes CASSQDEGEGTEAFF.

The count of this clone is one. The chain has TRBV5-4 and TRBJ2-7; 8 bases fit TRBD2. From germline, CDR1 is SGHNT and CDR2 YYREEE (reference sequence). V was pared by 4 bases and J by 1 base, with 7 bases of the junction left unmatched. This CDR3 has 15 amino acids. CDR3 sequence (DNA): TGTGCCAGCAGCCCCTTACGGGGGGGATCCTACGAGCAGTACTTC. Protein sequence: CASSPLRGGSYEQYF.

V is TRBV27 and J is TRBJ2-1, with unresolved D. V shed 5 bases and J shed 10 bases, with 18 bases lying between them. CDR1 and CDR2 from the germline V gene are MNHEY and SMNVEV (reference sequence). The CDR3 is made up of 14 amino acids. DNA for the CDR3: TGTGCCAGCAGTCCCCCGACGAGGTTGGCGGAGCAGTTCTTC. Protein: CASSPPTRLAEQFF.

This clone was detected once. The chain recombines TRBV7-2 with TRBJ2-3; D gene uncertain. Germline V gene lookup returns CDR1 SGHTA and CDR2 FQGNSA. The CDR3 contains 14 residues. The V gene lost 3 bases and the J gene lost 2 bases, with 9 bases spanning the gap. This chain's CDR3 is CASSLGLFTDTQYF. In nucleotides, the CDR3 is TGTGCCAGCAGCTTGGGTCTGTTCACAGATACGCAGTATTTT.

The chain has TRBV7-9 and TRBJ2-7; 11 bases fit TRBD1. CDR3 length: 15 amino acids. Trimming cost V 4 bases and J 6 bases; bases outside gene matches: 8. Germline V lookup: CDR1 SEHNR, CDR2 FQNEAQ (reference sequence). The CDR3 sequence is CASSSHGQGAGEQYF. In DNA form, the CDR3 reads TGTGCCAGCAGCTCCCATGGACAGGGGGCTGGCGAGCAGTACTTC.

The CDR3, as DNA: TGTGCCACCTCACCGGGACTAGCGACAGAGACCCAGTACTTC. As protein: CATSPGLATETQYF. The rearrangement joins TRBV10-3 to TRBJ2-5, with TRBD2 matching over 10 bases. Germline V gives CDR1 ENHRY, CDR2 SYGVKD. Trimming at V came to 10 bases and at J to 4 bases, leaving 9 bases not matched to a gene. The CDR3 covers 14 residues.

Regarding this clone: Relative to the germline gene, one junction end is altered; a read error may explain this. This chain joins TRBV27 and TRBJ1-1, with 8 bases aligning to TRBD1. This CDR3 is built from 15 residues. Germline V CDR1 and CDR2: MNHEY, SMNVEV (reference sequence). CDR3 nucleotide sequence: TGTGCCAGCAGTTTACGCAGGGGGCGGAACGCTGAAGCTTTCTTT. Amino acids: CASSLRRGRNAEAFF.

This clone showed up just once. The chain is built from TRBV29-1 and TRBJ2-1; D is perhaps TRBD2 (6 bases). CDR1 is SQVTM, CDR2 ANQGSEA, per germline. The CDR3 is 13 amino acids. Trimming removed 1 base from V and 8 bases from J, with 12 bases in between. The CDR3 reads CSVEGRRAHEQFF. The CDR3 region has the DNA TGCAGCGTTGAAGGGCGGAGGGCCCATGAGCAGTTCTTC.